Below are 25 T cell receptor beta chains sequenced from a single sample in a study of PD-1 blockade in classical Hodgkin lymphoma. Assay used: immunoSEQ multiplex PCR; TCRdb lists only in-frame clones, some missing. The data hold approximately 17,000 clones, with approximately 69% observed a single time. Each patient's relapse followed autologous stem cell transplantation, and brentuximab vedotin exposure varied. Specimen: peripheral blood mononuclear cells (PBMCs), collected before the second cycle of nivolumab. These receptors all stem from a human donor with classical Hodgkin lymphoma.

J is TRBJ1-4 and V is TRBV15, with D perhaps matching TRBD1 (5 bases). V lost 1 base and J 4 bases, leaving 7 bases between the germline ends. The CDR3 is 14 amino acids. CDR1 is LNHNV and CDR2 is YYDKDF in the germline V gene (reference sequence). CDR3 loop: CATSRGQLNEKLFF. The CDR3 DNA follows: TGTGCCACCAGCAGAGGACAGCTTAATGAAAAACTGTTTTTT. Variable domain in full (rest from reference TRBV15 and TRBJ1-4): DAMVIQNPRYQVTQFGKPVTLSCSQTLNHNVMYWYQQKSSQAPKLLFHYYDKDFNNEADTPDNFQSRRPNTSFCFLDIRSPGLGDTAMYLCATSRGQLNEKLFFGSGTQLSVL.

CDR3 protein: CASSSQGNEQFF. CDR3 bases: TGCGCCAGCAGCTCACAGGGGAATGAGCAGTTCTTC. This sequence joins TRBV5-1 and TRBJ2-1; 7 positions agree with TRBD1. Germline V CDR1 and CDR2: SGHRS, YFSETQ. This CDR3 region has 12 residues. V shed 3 bases and J 7 bases; nucleotides not matched to a gene: 1.

V gene TRBV10-3 combines with J gene TRBJ2-7, with D maybe TRBD2 (5 bases). Trimming stripped 0 bases from V and 5 bases from J, with 17 bases between. Germline loops: CDR1 ENHRY, CDR2 SYGVKD. The CDR3 is made up of 16 amino acids. CDR3 in DNA: TGTGCCATCAGTGAGTCGGGAGCTCCCTTCTTGGACGAGCAGTACTTC. Translating it yields CAISESGAPFLDEQYF.

The chain carries TRBV7-9 and TRBJ2-4; 9 bases are a match to TRBD2. Per germline, CDR1 SEHNR and CDR2 FQNEAQ (reference sequence). Unmatched junction bases numbered 5, after V lost 5 bases and J lost 0 bases. This CDR3 is 16 amino acids long. The CDR3 sequence: CASSLLLAGAKNIQYF. The CDR3 nucleotides read TGTGCCAGCAGCCTTCTACTAGCGGGAGCCAAAAACATTCAGTACTTC.

The genes are TRBV4-1 and TRBJ2-1, with D hard to call. This CDR3 comprises 16 residues. V was shortened by 1 base and J by 4 bases, with 14 bases between the two germline ends. Germline CDR1 is MGHRA and CDR2 is YSYEKL. The CDR3 is CASSQVRLVRYNEQFF. The CDR3 coding sequence is TGCGCCAGCAGCCAAGTACGTCTCGTCCGGTACAATGAGCAGTTCTTC.

The CDR3 sequence is CASSQWTGAMNTEAFF. The DNA of the CDR3 is TGTGCCAGCAGCCAGTGGACAGGGGCAATGAACACTGAAGCTTTCTTT. The rearrangement links TRBV7-2 to TRBJ1-1; TRBD1 aligns across 9 bases. The J segment lost 0 bases and the V segment lost 5 bases, leaving 7 bases of the junction unmatched. Per germline, CDR1 SGHTA and CDR2 FQGNSA. There are 16 residues in the CDR3.

The sample holds one count of this clone. V gene TRBV4-1 combines with J gene TRBJ2-5; D is unclear. The DNA matches TRBJ2-7 better at its end, which makes the J call doubtful. The CDR3 length is 14 residues. CDR1 and CDR2 (germline): MGHRA, YSYEKL. The CDR3: CASSQDAGTYEQYF. Written as DNA, the CDR3 is TGCGCCAGCAGCCAAGATGCAGGTACCTACGAGCAGTACTTC.

The V and J genes are TRBV4-2 and TRBJ1-3; D possibly corresponds to TRBD1 (5 bases). The CDR3 contains 15 residues. CDR1 is LGHNA and CDR2 is YNFKEQ in the germline V gene. The V gene lost 0 bases and the J gene lost 7 bases, with 13 bases spanning the gap. The CDR3, as DNA: TGTGCCAGCAGCCAAGATATCACAGGCGGCAACACCATATATTTT. It is translated as CASSQDITGGNTIYF.

In DNA form, the CDR3 reads TGCAGCGTTGCAGGGGGCGCAACTAATGAAAAACTGTTTTTT. Its protein product is CSVAGGATNEKLFF. The chain uses TRBV29-1 and TRBJ1-4, with TRBD1 identical over 8 bases. Germline V CDR1 and CDR2: SQVTM, ANQGSEA. V lost 4 bases to trimming and J lost 0 bases; unmatched junction nucleotides: 1. This CDR3 spans 14 amino acids. The full variable domain, completed using reference TRBV29-1 and TRBJ1-4, is SAVISQKPSRDICQRGTSLTIQCQVDSQVTMMFWYRQQPGQSLTLIATANQGSEATYESGFVIDKFPISRPNLTFSTLTVSNMSPEDSSIYLCSVAGGATNEKLFFGSGTQLSVL.

The chain uses TRBV7-8 and TRBJ2-7; 10 nucleotides align to TRBD2. The CDR3 consists of 15 residues. Per the germline V gene, CDR1 is SGHVS and CDR2 is FQNEAQ. V lost 2 bases, J lost 4 bases, and 5 bases stayed unmatched. In DNA form, the CDR3 reads TGTGCCAGCAGCTTAAAACCTAGCGGGAGTTACGAGCAGTACTTC. It encodes CASSLKPSGSYEQYF.

The V and J genes are TRBV27 and TRBJ1-1; 7 bases agree with TRBD1. CDR1 is MNHEY and CDR2 is SMNVEV in the germline V gene (reference sequence). V was pared by 5 bases and J by 0 bases, with 9 bases of the junction left unmatched. The CDR3 sequence is 16 residues long. The CDR3 nucleotides read TGTGCCAGCAGTCCAACTCCGGGACAGCTGAACACTGAAGCTTTCTTT. Translated, it gives CASSPTPGQLNTEAFF.

The genes are TRBV4-2 and TRBJ1-4, with 9 positions matching TRBD1. V shed 4 bases, J shed 7 bases, and the junction held 7 bases outside the gene matches. This CDR3 is built from 15 residues. Looked up from germline, CDR1 is LGHNA and CDR2 is YNFKEQ. The CDR3 region is CASSLGTGLGEKLFF. CDR3 DNA sequence: TGTGCCAGCAGCCTCGGGACAGGGCTGGGTGAAAAACTGTTTTTT.

This chain uses TRBV29-1 with TRBJ2-4; D is perhaps TRBD1 (6 bases). CDR1 and CDR2 (germline): SQVTM, ANQGSEA. This CDR3 contains 13 residues. With 1 base removed from V and 3 bases from J, the gap between germline ends came to 7 bases. The CDR3 DNA reads as TGCAGCGTTGAAGGGACAGTCAAAAACATTCAGTACTTC. Encoded protein: CSVEGTVKNIQYF.

Points on this clone: An end of the junction differs from the germline gene, which may be a read error. The chain recombines TRBV7-7 with TRBJ2-5; D unclear. This CDR3 region has 16 residues. Germline CDR1 is SSHAT and CDR2 is FNYEAQ (reference sequence). CDR3 in amino acids: CASSLGSVINSETQYF. CDR3 coding DNA: TGTGCTAGCAGCTTAGGTTCGGTGATCAACAGTGAGACCCAGTACTTC.

The rearrangement links TRBV6-5 to TRBJ1-1, with D unresolved. The CDR3 totals 15 residues. The V and J ends lost 3 bases and 1 base respectively, with 12 bases between them. CDR1 is MNHEY and CDR2 is SVGAGI in the germline V gene. Here the CDR3 reads CASSYGGRGNTEAFF. CDR3 nucleotides: TGTGCCAGCAGTTATGGTGGACGGGGGAACACTGAAGCTTTCTTT.

The chain has TRBV6-4 and TRBJ2-3; unclear D gene. The V and J ends lost 8 bases and 2 bases respectively, with 20 bases between them. This CDR3 is built from 16 residues. The germline CDR1 and CDR2 sequences are MRHNA and SNTAGT. The CDR3 region has the DNA TGTGCCAGCTCTCCGCGACGGGCGCTAAACACAGATACGCAGTATTTT. Encoded protein: CASSPRRALNTDTQYF.

The J gene is TRBJ1-5, the V gene TRBV28, with no clear D. CDR1 is MDHEN and CDR2 is SYDVKM in the germline V gene. The CDR3 is 13 residues long. Deletions cut 3 bases from V and 0 bases from J, with 3 bases between. CDR3 loop: CASSLSSNQPQHF. The CDR3 bases are TGTGCCAGCAGTTTGAGTAGCAATCAGCCCCAGCATTTT.

This clone was detected a few times. V and J are TRBV7-2 and TRBJ2-3; no clear D. V was trimmed by 5 bases and J by 5 bases, leaving 20 bases between them. The CDR3 has 16 amino acids. The V gene's germline CDR1 is SGHTA and CDR2 FQGNSA. This chain's CDR3 is CASSAGWAARGDTQYF. DNA for the CDR3: TGTGCCAGCAGCGCCGGATGGGCGGCCCGAGGAGATACGCAGTATTTT.

This clone was counted between two and nine times. The chain recombines TRBV18 with TRBJ2-1; 9 bases are a match to TRBD1. Germline CDR1 and CDR2: KGHSH and LQKENI. The V gene end was trimmed by 0 bases and the J gene end by 5 bases; junction bases not matched to a gene: 14. The length of the CDR3 is 19 residues. CDR3 residues: CASSPPIYTGTGIDNEQFF. The CDR3 DNA follows: TGTGCCAGCTCACCACCGATATACACCGGGACAGGGATCGACAATGAGCAGTTCTTC.

The rearrangement links TRBV19 to TRBJ2-1; no firm D call. Germline V lookup: CDR1 LNHDA, CDR2 SQIVND (reference sequence). The CDR3 contains 16 residues. Trimming removed 3 bases from V and 0 bases from J, with 12 bases in between. CDR3 bases: TGTGCCAGTAGTATCGTCCCTAGTGCCTCCTACAATGAGCAGTTCTTC. It is translated as CASSIVPSASYNEQFF.

The rearrangement links TRBV9 to TRBJ2-1; D is ambiguous. Germline V gene sequence: CDR1 SGDLS, CDR2 YYNGEE. Trimming stripped 0 bases from V and 0 bases from J, with 7 bases between. CDR3 size: 15 residues. CDR3 nucleotide sequence: TGTGCCAGCAGCGTAGGTCCTAGCTCCTACAATGAGCAGTTCTTC. Protein product: CASSVGPSSYNEQFF.

In its sample, this clone is medium-sized. The chain links TRBV7-9 to TRBJ2-7; 10 positions match TRBD2. Germline lookup yields CDR1 SEHNR and CDR2 FQNEAQ (reference sequence). The junction had 9 bases not matched to a gene; V was cut back by 5 bases and J by 5 bases. The CDR3 is made up of 15 amino acids. The CDR3 region is CASSPEGLAGDEQYF. CDR3 nucleotide sequence: TGTGCCAGCAGCCCCGAAGGGCTAGCGGGAGACGAGCAGTACTTC.

This chain links TRBV6-5 with TRBJ1-4; D unresolved. The V end was cut by 2 bases, the J end by 2 bases, with 12 bases between. CDR1 is MNHEY and CDR2 is SVGAGI in the germline V gene. The CDR3 runs 16 residues. The CDR3 DNA reads as TGTGCCAGCAGTTACGAGAGGAGAGGGACTAATGAAAAACTGTTTTTT. This sequence encodes CASSYERRGTNEKLFF.

V is TRBV4-2 and J is TRBJ2-1; D possibly corresponds to TRBD2 (6 bases). This CDR3 contains 17 residues. Deletions cut 4 bases from V and 3 bases from J, with 19 bases between. Per germline, CDR1 LGHNA and CDR2 YNFKEQ. CDR3: CASSPNEGGGYYNEQFF. The CDR3 nucleotides are TGTGCCAGCAGCCCCAACGAGGGTGGGGGGTACTACAATGAGCAGTTCTTC.

V usage is TRBV29-1 and J usage is TRBJ1-2, with 7 nucleotides matching TRBD1. The CDR3 loop spans 15 amino acids. Trimming at V came to 6 bases and at J to 0 bases, leaving 10 bases not matched to a gene. Germline V gene sequence: CDR1 SQVTM, CDR2 ANQGSEA. The CDR3 region is CSVRQGPASNYGYTF. In nucleotides, the CDR3 is TGCAGCGTCAGACAGGGCCCAGCCTCTAACTATGGCTACACCTTC.